The T cell receptor (beta chain) described here comes from a study of a mutant IDH1 vaccine in newly diagnosed glioma. As for the study in general: Vaccinations were initiated 4-6 weeks following radiotherapy alone, or were given together with temozolomide cycles.

Time point given: week 35, safety follow-up. All doses held 300 ug of mutant IDH1 20-mer peptide, with topical imiquimod. Eight vaccinations reached patients in weeks 1, 3, 5, 7, 11, 15, 19 and 23. Study-wide findings and caveats: Induction of immune responses by the vaccine occurred in roughly 93% of patients. Changes in top peripheral clonotypes did not appear linked to pseudoprogression.

A remark on this clone: What it binds is unknown.

There are 15 residues in the CDR3. The germline CDR1 and CDR2 sequences are SNHLY and FYNNEI. The germline V and J ends were trimmed by 2 bases and 0 bases, with 10 bases remaining between them. Method: immunoSEQ multiplex PCR; TCRdb's copy keeps in-frame clones and lacks some. The table has about 48,000 clones, approximately 79% seen once. The gene calls are TRBV2 and TRBJ1-1; D is perhaps TRBD1 (6 bases). The sequencing used PBMCs, collected from a glioma patient whose treatment included an IDH1 peptide vaccine. The receptor's source is a man aged 35 to 55 with glioma. The CDR3 region is CASSEPGGLNTEAFF. The CDR3 DNA is TGTGCCAGCAGTGAACCCGGGGGGCTGAACACTGAAGCTTTCTTT.